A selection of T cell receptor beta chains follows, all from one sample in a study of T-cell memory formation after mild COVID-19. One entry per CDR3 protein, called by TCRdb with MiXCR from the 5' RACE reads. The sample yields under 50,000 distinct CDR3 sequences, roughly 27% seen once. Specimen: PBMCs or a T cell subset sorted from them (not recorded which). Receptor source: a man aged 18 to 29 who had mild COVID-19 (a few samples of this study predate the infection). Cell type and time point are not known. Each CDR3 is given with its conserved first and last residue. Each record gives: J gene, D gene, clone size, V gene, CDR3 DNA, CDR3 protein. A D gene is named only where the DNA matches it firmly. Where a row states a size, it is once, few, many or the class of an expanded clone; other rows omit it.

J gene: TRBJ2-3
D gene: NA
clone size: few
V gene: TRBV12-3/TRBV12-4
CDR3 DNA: TGTGCCAGCGGCCTCGGGAATACGCAGTATTTT
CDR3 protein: CASGLGNTQYF

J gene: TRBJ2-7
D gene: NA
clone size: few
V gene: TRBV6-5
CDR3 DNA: TGTGCCAGCAGTTACTCGATGGGTGACACTTCCTACGAGCAGTACTTC
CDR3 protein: CASSYSMGDTSYEQYF

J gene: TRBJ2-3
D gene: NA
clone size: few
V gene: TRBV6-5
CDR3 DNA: TGTGCCAGCAGTGGAAAGGGCCACACAGATACGCAGTATTTT
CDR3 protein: CASSGKGHTDTQYF

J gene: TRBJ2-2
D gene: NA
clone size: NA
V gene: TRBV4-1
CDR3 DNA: TGCGCCAGCAGCCAAAAATGGAAGGGCAACACCGGGGAGCTGTTTTTT
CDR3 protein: CASSQKWKGNTGELFF

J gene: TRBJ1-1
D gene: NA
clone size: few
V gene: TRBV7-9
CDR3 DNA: TGTGCCAGCAGCTTAGTCCAGCCGGGCACTGAAGCTTTCTTT
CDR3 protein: CASSLVQPGTEAFF

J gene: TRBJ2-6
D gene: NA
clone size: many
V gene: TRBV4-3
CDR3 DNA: TGCGCCAGCAGCCCTTACGGTGTCTCTGGGGCCAACGTCCTGACTTTC
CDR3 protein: CASSPYGVSGANVLTF

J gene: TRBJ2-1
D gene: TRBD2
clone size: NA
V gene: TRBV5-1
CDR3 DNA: TGCGCCAGCAGCTTGGGACCCCTAGCGGGGGCAGATGAGCAGTTCTTC
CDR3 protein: CASSLGPLAGADEQFF

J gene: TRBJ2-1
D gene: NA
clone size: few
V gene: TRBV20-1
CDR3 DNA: TGCAGTGCTAGAGATATCTTCTCTCAGGCGAGCTCCTACAATGAGCAGTTCTTC
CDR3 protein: CSARDIFSQASSYNEQFF

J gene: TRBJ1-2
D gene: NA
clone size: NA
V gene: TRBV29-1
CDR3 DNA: TGCAGCGTTGAAGATCAGGTGACGTGGTATGGCTACACCTTC
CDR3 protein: CSVEDQVTWYGYTF

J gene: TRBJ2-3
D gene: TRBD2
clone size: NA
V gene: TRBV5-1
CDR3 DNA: TGCGCCAGCAGTCTAGCGGGGGCAATCACAGATACGCAGTATTTT
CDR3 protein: CASSLAGAITDTQYF

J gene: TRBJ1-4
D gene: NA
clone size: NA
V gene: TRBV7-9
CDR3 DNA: TGTGCCAGCAGCTTTTCAGGCGCTAATGAAAAACTGTTTTTT
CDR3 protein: CASSFSGANEKLFF

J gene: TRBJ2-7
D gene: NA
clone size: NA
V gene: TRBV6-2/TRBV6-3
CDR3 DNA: TGTGCCAGCAGTTACTCTCTCGCGAGTATCTCCTACGAGCAGTACTTC
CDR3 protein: CASSYSLASISYEQYF

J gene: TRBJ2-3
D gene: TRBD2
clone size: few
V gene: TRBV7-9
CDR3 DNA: TGTGCCAGCACTCGGCGGGGGTACCCAGATACGCAGTATTTT
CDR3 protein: CASTRRGYPDTQYF

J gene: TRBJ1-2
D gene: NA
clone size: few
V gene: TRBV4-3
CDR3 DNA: TGCGCCAGCAGCCAGGGGTCCAAGTATGGCTACACCTTC
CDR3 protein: CASSQGSKYGYTF

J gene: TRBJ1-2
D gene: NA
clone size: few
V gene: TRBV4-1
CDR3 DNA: TGCGCCAGCAGCCAAGTCGTTGGGGGGGTTAACTATGGCTACACCTTC
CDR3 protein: CASSQVVGGVNYGYTF

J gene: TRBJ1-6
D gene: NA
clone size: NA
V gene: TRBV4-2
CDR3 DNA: TGTGCCAGCAGCCAAGAACCGGGTGAGGGAGGTTCACCCCTCCACTTT
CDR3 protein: CASSQEPGEGGSPLHF

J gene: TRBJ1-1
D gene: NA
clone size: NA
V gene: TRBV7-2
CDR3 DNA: TGTGCCAGCAGCTTATCGCTTGGGGGGAACACTGAAGCTTTCTTT
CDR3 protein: CASSLSLGGNTEAFF

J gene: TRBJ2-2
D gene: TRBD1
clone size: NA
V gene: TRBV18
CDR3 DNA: TGTGCCAGCTCACCCTGGACAGGGAACACCGGGGAGCTGTTTTTT
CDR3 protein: CASSPWTGNTGELFF

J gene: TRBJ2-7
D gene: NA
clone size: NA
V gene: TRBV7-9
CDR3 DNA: TGTGCCAGCATTTCAGAGAACTCCTACGAGCAGTACTTC
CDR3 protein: CASISENSYEQYF

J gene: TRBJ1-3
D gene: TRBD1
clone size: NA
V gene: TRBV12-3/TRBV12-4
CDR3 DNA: TGTGCCAGCAGTGTCACAGGGGCTGGAAACACCATATATTTT
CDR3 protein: CASSVTGAGNTIYF

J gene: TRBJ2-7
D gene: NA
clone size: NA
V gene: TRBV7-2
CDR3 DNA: TGTGCCAGCTCGCGGGACACACCCTACGAGCAGTACTTC
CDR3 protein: CASSRDTPYEQYF

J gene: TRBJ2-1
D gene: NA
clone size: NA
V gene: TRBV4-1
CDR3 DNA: TGCGCCAGCAGCCGTTACAGGGTGGACGAGCAGTTCTTC
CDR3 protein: CASSRYRVDEQFF

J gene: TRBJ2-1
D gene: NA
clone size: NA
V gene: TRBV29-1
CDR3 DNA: TGCAGCGCAAAACAGCTTAGCTCCTACAATGAGCAGTTCTTC
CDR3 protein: CSAKQLSSYNEQFF

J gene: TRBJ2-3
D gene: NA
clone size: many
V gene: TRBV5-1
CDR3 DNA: TGCGCCAGCAGCTTGAATACAGATACGCAGTATTTT
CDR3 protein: CASSLNTDTQYF

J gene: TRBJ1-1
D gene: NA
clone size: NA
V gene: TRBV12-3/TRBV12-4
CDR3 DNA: TGTGCCAGCAGTTTTGGCGGGCCTGAAGCTTTCTTT
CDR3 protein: CASSFGGPEAFF

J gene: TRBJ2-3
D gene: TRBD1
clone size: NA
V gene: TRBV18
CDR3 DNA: TGTGCCAGCCGGGACAGGGGCAGCACAGATACGCAGTATTTT
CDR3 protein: CASRDRGSTDTQYF

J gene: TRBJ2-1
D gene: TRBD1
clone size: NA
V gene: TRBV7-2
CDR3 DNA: TGTGCCAGCAGACAAAATCCAGGGGGCTTAAATGAGCAGTTCTTC
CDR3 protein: CASRQNPGGLNEQFF

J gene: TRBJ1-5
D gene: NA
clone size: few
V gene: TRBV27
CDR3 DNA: TGTGCCAGCAGCTCCTCCCGGATGGGTAATCAGCCCCAGCATTTT
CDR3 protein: CASSSSRMGNQPQHF

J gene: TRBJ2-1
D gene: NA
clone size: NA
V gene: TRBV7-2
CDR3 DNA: TGTGCCAGCAGCTTAGCTCAGGGGAACAATGAGCAGTTCTTC
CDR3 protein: CASSLAQGNNEQFF

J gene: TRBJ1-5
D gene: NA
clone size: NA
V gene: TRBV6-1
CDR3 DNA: TGTGCCAGCAGCGTTGACCTAACAAATCAGCCCCAGCATTTT
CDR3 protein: CASSVDLTNQPQHF

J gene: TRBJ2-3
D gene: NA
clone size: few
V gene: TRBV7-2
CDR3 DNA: TGTGCCAGCAGCTTTATCGCAGATACGCAGTATTTT
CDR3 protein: CASSFIADTQYF

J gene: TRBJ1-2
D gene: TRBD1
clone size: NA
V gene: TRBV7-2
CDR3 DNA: TGTGCCAGTCAGGGGGACGGCTATGGCTACACCTTC
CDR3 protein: CASQGDGYGYTF

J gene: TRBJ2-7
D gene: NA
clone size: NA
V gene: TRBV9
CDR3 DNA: TGTGCCAGCAGTGCGGGCAGTGGGGACGAGCAGTACTTC
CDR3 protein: CASSAGSGDEQYF

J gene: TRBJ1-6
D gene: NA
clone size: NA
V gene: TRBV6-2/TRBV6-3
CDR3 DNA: TGTGCCAGCAGTTACTCGGGGGCGGACAATTCACCCCTCCACTTT
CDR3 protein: CASSYSGADNSPLHF

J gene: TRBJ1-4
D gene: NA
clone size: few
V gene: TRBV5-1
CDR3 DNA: TGCGCCAGCAGCTTGAAGGGACCGGCGGCAGCACTGTTTTTT
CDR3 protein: CASSLKGPAAALFF

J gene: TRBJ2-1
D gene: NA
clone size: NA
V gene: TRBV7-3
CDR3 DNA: TGTGCCAGCAGCCCCGGGCTGAGGAGCGATGAGCAGTTCTTC
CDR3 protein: CASSPGLRSDEQFF

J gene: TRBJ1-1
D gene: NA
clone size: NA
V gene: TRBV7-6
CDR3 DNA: TGTGCCAGCAGCCCCGGGCGACAAAACACTGAAGCTTTCTTT
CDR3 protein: CASSPGRQNTEAFF

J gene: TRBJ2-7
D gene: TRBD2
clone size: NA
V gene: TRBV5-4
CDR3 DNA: TGTGCCAGCAGTGGGGGGACTAGCCCTTCCTACGAGCAGTACTTC
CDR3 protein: CASSGGTSPSYEQYF

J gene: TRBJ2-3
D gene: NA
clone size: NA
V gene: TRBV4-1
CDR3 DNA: TGCGCCAGCAGCCAAGTGGGAGATACGCAGTATTTT
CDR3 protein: CASSQVGDTQYF

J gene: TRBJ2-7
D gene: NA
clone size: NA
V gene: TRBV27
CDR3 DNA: TGTGCCAGCAGCATTGGCTCGCCCTACGAGCAGTACTTC
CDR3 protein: CASSIGSPYEQYF

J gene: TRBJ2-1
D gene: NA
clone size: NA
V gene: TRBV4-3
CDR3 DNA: TGCGCCAGCAGCCAACCTCTAGCCCACCTCAATGAGCAGTTCTTC
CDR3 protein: CASSQPLAHLNEQFF

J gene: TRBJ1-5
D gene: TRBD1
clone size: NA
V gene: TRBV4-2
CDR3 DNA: TGTGCCAGCAGCCCAGCGGGGGAAACAGGGGGGGTTCAGCCCCAGCATTTT
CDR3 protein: CASSPAGETGGVQPQHF

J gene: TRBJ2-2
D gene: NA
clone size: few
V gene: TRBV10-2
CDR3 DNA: TGCGCCACCGTTAAGGACTTGAACACCGGGGAGCTGTTTTTT
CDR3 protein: CATVKDLNTGELFF

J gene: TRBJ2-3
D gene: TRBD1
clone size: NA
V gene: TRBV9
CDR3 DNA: TGTGCCAGCAGCGGAGAGGGGGCGGTAACAGATACGCAGTATTTT
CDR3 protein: CASSGEGAVTDTQYF

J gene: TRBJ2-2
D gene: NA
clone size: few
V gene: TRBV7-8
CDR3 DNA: TGTGCCAGCAGCCCCTTCATGAGCGGGGAGCTGTTTTTT
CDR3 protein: CASSPFMSGELFF

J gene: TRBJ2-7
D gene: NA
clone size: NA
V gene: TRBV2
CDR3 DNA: TGTGCCGCGACAGATAACCTTTCCTACGAGCAGTACTTC
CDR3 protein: CAATDNLSYEQYF

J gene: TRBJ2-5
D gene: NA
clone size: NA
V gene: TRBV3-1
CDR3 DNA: TGTGCCAGCAGCCAAGATTTGGGACTCCAAGAGACCCAGTACTTC
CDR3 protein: CASSQDLGLQETQYF